This T cell receptor (beta chain) was profiled in a study of human T cells and chemical hapten exposure. Study-wide background: Donors were sensitized with 2% DPC on the upper inner arm. Once 0.01% DPC had been applied to the upper back by patch test, readings were taken at 6 days.

Study outcomes and limitations: Relative to controls, expanded TCRs formed significantly more large CDR3 similarity clusters. There was no change with DPC sensitization in TCRs above 1 in 1000 frequency.

This clonotype was seen only a few times. Its specificity is not known. Time point in this sample: pre-sensitization, week 0. Treatment given: therapeutic diphenylcyclopropenone sensitization with weekly scalp DPC. In TCRdb, the RACE reads were re-called with MiXCR into one record per CDR3 protein. The table has more than 250,000 distinct CDR3 sequences, 7.7% seen once. Germline CDR1 reads MNHEY; CDR2 reads SVGEGT. The V gene lost 10 bases and the J gene lost 6 bases, with 19 bases spanning the gap. This CDR3 spans 13 amino acids. Sequencing was performed on whole blood, taken in connection with sensitization to the hapten diphenylcyclopropenone (DPC). The TCR comes from a man aged 18 to 30 with alopecia areata. Some clones in this sample may be carry-over from other donors' samples. V is TRBV6-2 or TRBV6-3 and J is TRBJ2-7, with D perhaps TRBD1 or TRBD2 (6 bases each). The CDR3 DNA sequence: TGTGCCACCGCGACTGGGGGGCAGGGCGAGCAGTACTTC. The encoded protein is CATATGGQGEQYF.